The 11 T cell receptor beta chains in this list originate from one sample, sequenced in a study of shared T cell receptors in the human thymus. Produced via immunoSEQ multiplex PCR; TCRdb's table is partial and in-frame only. The sample records hundreds of thousands of clones, around 87% being singletons. These data also formed part of another study, on human thymus T cells.

Sample: thymocytes. These receptors all come from a boy under three years old with a congenital heart defect.

In this sample, this clone turned up a few times. The rearrangement links TRBV5-1 to TRBJ2-4; 9 bases line up with TRBD1. The germline CDR1 and CDR2 sequences are SGHRS and YFSETQ. The CDR3 runs to 20 residues. After removal of 4 bases from V and 3 bases from J, the junction contained 20 bases not matched to a gene. The CDR3 DNA follows: TGCGCCAGCAGCGAACTTTACTACAGGGGGCCTTACCTTAGCAAAAACATTCAGTACTTC. This codes for CASSELYYRGPYLSKNIQYF.

The rearrangement links TRBV10-3 to TRBJ2-3, with 14 nucleotides matching TRBD2. In germline, CDR1 is ENHRY, CDR2 SYGVKD. CDR3 length equals 17 residues. The V segment lost 2 bases and the J segment 2 bases; nucleotides outside the gene matches: 3. The CDR3 nucleotides read TGTGCCATCAGTGAGAAGGGACTAGCGGGGGTCACAGATACGCAGTATTTT. This translates into CAISEKGLAGVTDTQYF.

The rearrangement uses TRBV18 and TRBJ2-2, with 9 bases aligning to TRBD2. This CDR3 comprises 16 residues. Germline CDR1 and CDR2: KGHSH and LQKENI. The J segment lost 4 bases and the V segment lost 3 bases, leaving 6 bases of the junction unmatched. The CDR3 loop reads CASSPSERGVTGELFF. The CDR3 DNA sequence: TGTGCCAGCTCACCCTCCGAGCGGGGGGTCACCGGGGAGCTGTTTTTT.

V usage is TRBV5-6 and J usage is TRBJ1-6, with 8 bases aligning to TRBD1. This CDR3 is 16 amino acids long. Unmatched junction bases numbered 12, after V lost 2 bases and J lost 11 bases. Looked up from germline, CDR1 is SGHDT and CDR2 is YYEEEE. The CDR3 DNA is TGTGCCAGCAGCTTCGGACAGGGACCCATTCACCCACCCCTCCACTTT. As protein: CASSFGQGPIHPPLHF. The entire variable domain, with the rest obtained from reference TRBV5-6 and TRBJ1-6, is as follows: DAGVTQSPTHLIKTRGQQVTLRCSPKSGHDTVSWYQQALGQGPQFIFQYYEEEERQRGNFPDRFSGHQFPNYSSELNVNALLLGDSALYLCASSFGQGPIHPPLHFGNGTRLTVT.

This clone was counted between two and nine times. The chain recombines TRBV6-1 with TRBJ2-7, with TRBD1 matching 7 bases. The length of the CDR3 is 15 residues. The V gene's germline CDR1 is MNHNS and CDR2 SASEGT. With 5 bases clipped from V and 4 bases from J, the junction kept 11 bases outside the gene matches. CDR3 DNA sequence: TGTGCCAGCAGTCCCCGACAGGGACCTTCATACGAGCAGTACTTC. Translated: CASSPRQGPSYEQYF.

This chain links TRBV6-5 with TRBJ2-1; no firm D call. This CDR3 has 15 residues. V was trimmed by 0 bases and J by 5 bases, leaving 11 bases between them. CDR1 and CDR2 (germline): MNHEY, SVGAGI. DNA for the CDR3: TGTGCCAGCAGTTACTCAACAGTCACCCACAATGAGCAGTTCTTC. Its protein product is CASSYSTVTHNEQFF.

The chain couples TRBV6-5 to TRBJ1-4; 9 nucleotides align to TRBD1. The germline gives CDR1 MNHEY, CDR2 SVGAGI. The trim removed 0 bases at V and 8 bases at J, leaving 4 bases unmatched. This CDR3 is 15 amino acids long. CDR3 bases: TGTGCCAGCAGTTACTCGACGGACAGGGGAGAAAAACTGTTTTTT. Its translation is CASSYSTDRGEKLFF.

V usage is TRBV5-1 and J usage is TRBJ1-1; D possibly corresponds to TRBD1 (6 bases). V was clipped by 4 bases and J by 4 bases, with 14 bases between them. This CDR3 is built from 14 residues. Germline V gene data show CDR1 as SGHRS and CDR2 as YFSETQ. Here the CDR3 reads CASSRGAGSTEAFF. CDR3 nucleotides: TGCGCCAGCAGCCGGGGGGCGGGATCCACTGAAGCTTTCTTT.

The CDR3 DNA follows: TGCGCCAGCAGAGAGGACAGGATTAACAATGAGCAGTTCTTC. Translated, it gives CASREDRINNEQFF. This chain connects TRBV10-2 to TRBJ2-1, with 7 positions matching TRBD1. Germline CDR1 is WSHSY and CDR2 is SAAADI. The CDR3 runs 14 residues. Unmatched junction bases numbered 7, after V lost 6 bases and J lost 5 bases.

J is TRBJ1-1 and V is TRBV5-6; D is uncertain. V lost 0 bases to trimming and J lost 7 bases, with 13 bases between them. Germline CDR1 reads SGHDT; CDR2 reads YYEEEE. This CDR3 spans 14 amino acids. CDR3 sequence (DNA): TGTGCCAGCAGCTTGGGACACCTCGGTGGTGAAGCTTTCTTT. This translates into CASSLGHLGGEAFF. Supplemented by reference TRBV5-6 and TRBJ1-1, the full variable domain reads DAGVTQSPTHLIKTRGQQVTLRCSPKSGHDTVSWYQQALGQGPQFIFQYYEEEERQRGNFPDRFSGHQFPNYSSELNVNALLLGDSALYLCASSLGHLGGEAFFGQGTRLTVV.

The DNA for the CDR3 is TGCGCCAGCAGCCCGCGACCGGGACAGGGAAGCTATGGCTACACCTTC. The encoded protein is CASSPRPGQGSYGYTF. The genes are TRBV4-1 and TRBJ1-2; 9 bases are shared with TRBD1. Germline-derived CDR1 and CDR2 are MGHRA and YSYEKL. The CDR3 length is 16 residues. The junction had 10 bases not matched to a gene; V was cut back by 4 bases and J by 4 bases.